Sequencing of this T cell receptor beta chain was carried out in a study of T cells after yellow fever vaccination. Study-level background: It was SMART-Seq v4 Ultra Low Input that prepared the fractions with low cell numbers.

Germline V CDR1 and CDR2: LNHDA, SQIVND (reference sequence). V lost 7 bases, J lost 0 bases, and 2 bases stayed unmatched. There are 14 residues in the CDR3. The study made its TCR cDNA through 5'RACE template switching. That step introduced a universal primer site along with UMIs. TCRdb ran MiXCR on the 5' RACE reads and lists one entry per CDR3 protein. This sample has about 260,000 distinct CDR3 sequences, with approximately 5.2% found just once. This clonotype was recorded a few times. The material sequenced was CD4+ T cells sorted from PBMCs, taken on the day of the yellow fever booster vaccination. The chain employs TRBV19 and TRBJ2-1; TRBD2 matches at 8 bases. This clonotype was sampled from a man aged 18 to 30 who received the YFV17D yellow fever vaccine. The CDR3 spells CASNSGNSYNEQFF. CDR3 nucleotides: TGTGCCAGTAATAGCGGGAACTCCTACAATGAGCAGTTCTTC.